This record looks at one T cell receptor beta chain sequence and its context. Its antigen target is currently unknown. Per-nucleotide qualities are absent, and no much larger clonotype sits a single base away. CDR1 and CDR2 were assigned from the germline V gene as SGHAT and FQNNGV. Inclusive of the bounding cysteine and phenylalanine, the CDR3 is 13 residues long. Only the CDR3 region is kept as DNA, spanning 39 bases read in frame from base 1. V is clipped by 0 bases and J by 11 bases, and the sequence between their germline boundaries is 13 bases long. These data belong to a study of blood T cell repertoires in COVID-19 (TCRdb year 2020). For context, the study as a whole: Samples covering the acute and convalescent phases of COVID-19 were provided by collaborators in the United States, Italy and Spain. The dataset comprised deeply sampled blood TCRbeta repertoires from subjects exposed to, actively infected with, or recovered from COVID-19. The prospective study material was composed of cDNA or gDNA derived from T cells, B-cell-depleted T cells, or PBMCs. A freely available public database, intended as a resource for researchers studying the immune response to SARS-CoV-2, is where the repertoires were released. The samples were drawn from the first 160 participants of the ongoing ImmuneRACE study and from over 950 subjects provided by 6 global collaborators. Where available, HLA class I and class II types were obtained from metadata supplied by the sample provider rather than from assay-based typing. A de-identified subject ID, COVID-19 status, age in years and sex were almost always included in the sample metadata.

In Seattle, one collaborating source enrolled patients while the infection was active and tracked those patients longitudinally over the course of disease. Collaborating institutions collected whole blood in K2EDTA tubes following their own protocols. For TCRbeta analysis, collaborators shipped samples as frozen whole blood, isolated PBMCs, or DNA extracted from either of those sample types. TCRbeta CDR3 regions were amplified from genomic DNA using the immunoSEQ Assay, a bias-controlled multiplex PCR. From the authors' description of their analysis: Nucleated cell counts per sample were estimated from amplification of reference gene primers within the assay. To quantify the absolute abundance of each unique TCRbeta CDR3 rearrangement, sequence reads were collapsed and filtered. For each sample, productive Simpson clonality was calculated by taking the square root of Simpson's diversity index across productive rearrangements. TCRdb's version of the immuneACCESS table is confined to in-frame rearrangements and falls short of the full clone set. An unresolved V gene accounts for under half of the shortfall where checked; the remainder is of unknown origin. V and J calls and clone size follow that table, whereas D and trimming were derived from the DNA. The sample table shows roughly 300,000 clones, and about 93% are seen once. The top ten hold approximately 7.5% of the sample.

Summary of the overall study and its limitations: Clinical and demographic metadata were provided uncurated, with the amount varying by source and participant.

The rearrangement joined TRBV11-2 to TRBJ1-1; TRBD1 is perhaps the D gene, given 5 matching bases. The source is a woman between 25 and 40 years old with COVID-19, enrolled during active disease. Sample: peripheral blood. The DNA sequence is as follows: TGTGCCAGCAGCTTAGATCGAACAGGCGATGCTTTCTTT. Its product reads: CASSLDRTGDAFF.